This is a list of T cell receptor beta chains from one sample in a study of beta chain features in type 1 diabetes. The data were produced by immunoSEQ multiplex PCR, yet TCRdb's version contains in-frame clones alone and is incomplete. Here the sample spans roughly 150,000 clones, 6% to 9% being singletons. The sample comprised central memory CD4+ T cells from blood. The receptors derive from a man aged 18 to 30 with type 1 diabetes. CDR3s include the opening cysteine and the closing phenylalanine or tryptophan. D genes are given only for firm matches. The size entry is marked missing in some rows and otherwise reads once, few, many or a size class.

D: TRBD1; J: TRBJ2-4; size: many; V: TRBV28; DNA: TGTGCCAGCAGTTATCCGGGACAGATAGCCAAAAACATTCAGTACTTC; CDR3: CASSYPGQIAKNIQYF
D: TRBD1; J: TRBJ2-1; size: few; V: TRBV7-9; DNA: TGTGCCAGCAGCTATTCCGGGACAGGGTACAATGAGCAGTTCTTC; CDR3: CASSYSGTGYNEQFF
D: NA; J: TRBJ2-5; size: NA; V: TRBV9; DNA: TGTGCCAGCAGCGTGGCTGAGACCCAGTACTTC; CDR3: CASSVAETQYF
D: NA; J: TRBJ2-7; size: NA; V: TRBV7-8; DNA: TGTGCCAGCAGCCCCTCGGGGGACTACGAGCAGTACTTC; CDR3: CASSPSGDYEQYF
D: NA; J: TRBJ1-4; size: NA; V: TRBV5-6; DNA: TGTGCCAGCAGCTTGGGATGGGGAGGGAGTGAAAAACTGTTTTTT; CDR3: CASSLGWGGSEKLFF
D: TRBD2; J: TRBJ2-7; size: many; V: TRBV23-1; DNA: TGCGCCAGCAGCCTAGCGGGCAACTCCTACGAGCAGTACTTC; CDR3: CASSLAGNSYEQYF
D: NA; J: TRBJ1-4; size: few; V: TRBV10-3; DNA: TGTGCCATCAGTGAACAGGGCAGGGGAGTAGAAAAACTGTTTTTT; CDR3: CAISEQGRGVEKLFF
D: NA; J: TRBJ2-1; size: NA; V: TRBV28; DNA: TGTGCCAGCAGATCCCCCCGGGTCCATGAGCAGTTCTTC; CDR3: CASRSPRVHEQFF
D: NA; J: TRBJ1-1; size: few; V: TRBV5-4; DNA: TGTGCCAGCAGCTTGGATGCGGGGGGCACTGAAGCTTTCTTT; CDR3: CASSLDAGGTEAFF
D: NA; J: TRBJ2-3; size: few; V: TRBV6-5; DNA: TGTGCCAGCAGTGTGGGGCCAGATACGCAGTATTTT; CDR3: CASSVGPDTQYF
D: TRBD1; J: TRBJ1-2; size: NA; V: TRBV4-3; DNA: TGCGCCAGCAGCCAAGAGGACAGGGGGGTCACCTTC; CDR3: CASSQEDRGVTF
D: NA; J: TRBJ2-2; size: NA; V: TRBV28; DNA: TGTGCCAGCAGTTTCCACGGCAGGGGCACCGGGGAGCTGTTTTTT; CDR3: CASSFHGRGTGELFF
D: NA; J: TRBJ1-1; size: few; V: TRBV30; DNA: TGTGCCTGGATCGGGAGAGCTAACAATGAAGCTTTCTTT; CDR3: CAWIGRANNEAFF
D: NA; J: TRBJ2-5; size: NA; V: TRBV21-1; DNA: TGTGCCAGCAGCGCATGGGACTACACAACTAACGGGACCCAGTACTTC; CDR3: CASSAWDYTTNGTQYF
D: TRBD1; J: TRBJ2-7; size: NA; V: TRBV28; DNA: TGTGCCAGCAGTCCATCCCCCGCGGACAGGTATGACTTC; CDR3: CASSPSPADRYDF
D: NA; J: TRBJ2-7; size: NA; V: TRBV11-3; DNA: TGTGCCAGCAGCTTAGCCGGGGATAACTACGAGCAGTACTTC; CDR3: CASSLAGDNYEQYF
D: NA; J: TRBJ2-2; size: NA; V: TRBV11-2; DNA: TGTGCCAGCAGCCCCATAGGAGTTATCACCGGGGAGCTGTTTTTT; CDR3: CASSPIGVITGELFF
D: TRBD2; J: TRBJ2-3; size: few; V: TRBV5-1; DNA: TGCGCCAGCAGCCTCGGGACTAGCGGGAGAACAGATACGCAGTATTTT; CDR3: CASSLGTSGRTDTQYF
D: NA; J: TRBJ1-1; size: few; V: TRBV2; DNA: TGTGCCAGCGAAAGTCGGGTGAACACTGAAGCTTTCTTT; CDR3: CASESRVNTEAFF
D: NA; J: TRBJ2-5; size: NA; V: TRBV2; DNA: TGTGCCAGCAAGTCTAGCCGGGGATCAGAGACCCAGTACTTC; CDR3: CASKSSRGSETQYF
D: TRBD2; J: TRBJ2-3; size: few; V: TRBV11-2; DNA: TGTGCCAGCAGCTTAACTTCTAGCGGGGGCACAGATACGCAGTATTTT; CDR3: CASSLTSSGGTDTQYF
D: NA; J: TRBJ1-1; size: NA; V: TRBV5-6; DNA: TGTGCCAGCAGCTCGACATGGGGCAGAAGAACTGAAGCTTTCTTT; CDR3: CASSSTWGRRTEAFF
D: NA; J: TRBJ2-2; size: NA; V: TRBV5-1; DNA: TGCGCCAGCAGCTTGGTTGAGGTCACCGGGGAGCTGTTTTTT; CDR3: CASSLVEVTGELFF
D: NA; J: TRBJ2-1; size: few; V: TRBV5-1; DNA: TGCGCCAGCAGCTTGAATTCGTACAATGAGCAGTTCTTC; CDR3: CASSLNSYNEQFF
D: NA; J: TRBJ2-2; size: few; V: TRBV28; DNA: TGTGCCAGCAGTTTAACCCCCAGTTTTAACCATGAGGAGCTGTTTTTT; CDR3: CASSLTPSFNHEELFF
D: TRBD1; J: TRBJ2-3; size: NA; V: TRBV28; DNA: TGTGCCAGCAGTTTACCAGGGGGAGATACGCAGTATTTT; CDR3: CASSLPGGDTQYF
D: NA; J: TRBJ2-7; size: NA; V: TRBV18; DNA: TGTGCCAGCTCACCACCGGGCCGCGAGCAGTACTTC; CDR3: CASSPPGREQYF
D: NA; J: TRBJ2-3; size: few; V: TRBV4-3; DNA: TGCGCCAGCAGCCAGCTAAAGGCGGGCACAGATACGCAGTATTTT; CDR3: CASSQLKAGTDTQYF
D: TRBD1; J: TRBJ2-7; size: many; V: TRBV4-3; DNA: TGCGCCAGCAGCCACGGACAGGGGTACGAGCAGTACTTC; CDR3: CASSHGQGYEQYF
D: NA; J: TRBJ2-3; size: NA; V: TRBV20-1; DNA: TGCAGTGCTAGAGATAGAGTTCCGTATTTT; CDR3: CSARDRVPYF
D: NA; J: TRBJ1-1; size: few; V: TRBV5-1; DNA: TGCGCCAGCAGCTTGTACGGTATGAACACTGAAGCTTTCTTT; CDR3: CASSLYGMNTEAFF
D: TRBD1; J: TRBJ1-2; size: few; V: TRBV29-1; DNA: TGCAGCGCCGAGAACAGGGGGGGGAACTATGGCTACACCTTC; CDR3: CSAENRGGNYGYTF
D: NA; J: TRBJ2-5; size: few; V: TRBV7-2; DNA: TGTGCCAGCAGCCAAGAACTGCAAGAGACCCAGTACTTC; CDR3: CASSQELQETQYF
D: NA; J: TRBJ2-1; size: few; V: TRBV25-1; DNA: TGTGCCAGCAGTGAATGGACAGCTTACAATGAGCAGTTCTTC; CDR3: CASSEWTAYNEQFF
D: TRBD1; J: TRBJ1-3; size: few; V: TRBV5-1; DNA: TGCGCCAGCAGCCCCGGGACAGGGGACTCTGGAAACACCATATATTTT; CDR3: CASSPGTGDSGNTIYF
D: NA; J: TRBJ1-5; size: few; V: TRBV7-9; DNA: TGTGCCAGCAGCTTGATTGGCAGTAATCAGCCCCAGCATTTT; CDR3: CASSLIGSNQPQHF
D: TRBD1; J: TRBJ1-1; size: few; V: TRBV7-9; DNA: TGTGCCAGCATCCTCTCCGGGACAGCCAACACTGAAGCTTTCTTT; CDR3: CASILSGTANTEAFF